A selection of T cell receptor beta chains follows, all from one sample in a study of multiple sclerosis patients with progressive multifocal leukoencephalopathy. Sequencing was performed with immunoSEQ multiplex PCR; in TCRdb, only in-frame clones are kept and a portion is missing. Found here are 25,000 to 35,000 clones, about 90% of them singletons; the top ten hold roughly 3.1%. The material was PBMCs, obtained from a patient treated with natalizumab. These receptors were obtained from a human donor with progressive multifocal leukoencephalopathy. The CDR3 runs from the conserved cysteine through the conserved F or W. The D gene is left open where the match is weak. Rows may omit the clone size; those that give it use once, few, many or a size class.

clone size,D gene,V gene,J gene,CDR3 protein,CDR3 DNA
once,TRBD2,TRBV19,TRBJ2-1,CASRTGLAGVGPLNEQFF,TGTGCCAGTAGGACGGGACTAGCGGGAGTAGGCCCCTTGAATGAGCAGTTCTTC
.,.,TRBV5-1,TRBJ2-2,CASSLEQGRRHNTGELFF,TGCGCCAGCAGCTTGGAACAGGGGAGGAGGCACAACACCGGGGAGCTGTTTTTT
.,.,TRBV6-5,TRBJ2-3,CASSYGIWDTQYF,TGTGCCAGCAGTTACGGTATCTGGGATACGCAGTATTTT
.,.,TRBV6-5,TRBJ2-1,CASSYVSTDYNEQFF,TGTGCCAGCAGTTACGTGAGTACTGACTACAATGAGCAGTTCTTC
.,.,TRBV5-4,TRBJ1-2,CASSFGEVDYGYTF,TGTGCCAGCAGCTTTGGGGAAGTGGACTATGGCTACACCTTC
.,.,TRBV4-2,TRBJ2-2,CASSQADYRNTGELFF,TGTGCCAGCAGCCAAGCCGACTACAGGAACACCGGGGAGCTGTTTTTT
.,TRBD2,TRBV19,TRBJ2-1,CASSILAGGVNEQFF,TGTGCCAGTAGTATATTGGCGGGAGGGGTCAATGAGCAGTTCTTC
few,TRBD2,TRBV19,TRBJ2-1,CASSIALLGGSYNEQFF,TGTGCCAGTAGTATAGCCCTGCTTGGCGGGAGCTACAATGAGCAGTTCTTC
.,.,TRBV4-3,TRBJ1-5,CASSQTGRQPQHF,TGCGCCAGCAGCCAAACGGGTAGACAGCCCCAGCATTTT
.,TRBD2,TRBV28,TRBJ2-2,CASSFLAATGELFF,TGTGCCAGCAGTTTCCTAGCGGCTACCGGGGAGCTGTTTTTT
.,.,TRBV27,TRBJ2-2,CASSLGLPRGTGELFF,TGTGCCAGCAGTTTAGGCCTCCCAAGGGGCACCGGGGAGCTGTTTTTT
once,.,TRBV2,TRBJ1-5,CASSAYRDPNQPQHF,TGTGCCAGCAGCGCTTACAGGGACCCAAATCAGCCCCAGCATTTT
.,TRBD2,TRBV5-1,TRBJ2-1,CASSFRVAGSNEQFF,TGCGCCAGCAGCTTTAGGGTAGCGGGATCGAATGAGCAGTTCTTC
.,.,TRBV19,TRBJ2-3,CASSSRAYLDTQYF,TGTGCCAGTAGTTCCCGGGCCTACCTAGATACGCAGTATTTT
.,.,TRBV27,TRBJ1-1,CASSPTRNTEAFF,TGTGCCAGCAGCCCGACGAGGAACACTGAAGCTTTCTTT
.,.,TRBV30,TRBJ1-5,CAWSGKGGQPQHF,TGTGCCTGGAGTGGTAAGGGAGGGCAGCCCCAGCATTTT
.,TRBD1,TRBV7-9,TRBJ1-6,CASSLVTGTGYNSPLHF,TGTGCCAGCAGCCTGGTGACCGGGACAGGGTATAATTCACCCCTCCACTTT
.,.,TRBV7-9,TRBJ1-1,CASSLGDRRVYEAFF,TGTGCCAGCAGCTTAGGAGACAGGCGCGTGTATGAAGCTTTCTTT
once,.,TRBV2,TRBJ2-7,CASSATTLAYYEQYF,TGTGCCAGCAGTGCAACAACTCTCGCTTACTACGAGCAGTACTTC
.,.,TRBV19,TRBJ2-5,CASSTEASSGETQYF,TGTGCCAGTAGTACTGAGGCTAGCTCGGGAGAGACCCAGTACTTC
.,.,TRBV7-9,TRBJ1-2,CASNSYTIANYGYTF,TGTGCCAGCAACTCTTACACCATAGCTAACTATGGCTACACCTTC
.,.,TRBV28,TRBJ1-4,CASIAEANSHEKLFF,TGTGCCAGCATCGCTGAGGCCAATAGCCATGAAAAACTGTTTTTT
once,TRBD1,TRBV6-1,TRBJ1-1,CASRGGGEKAFF,TGTGCCAGCAGAGGGGGCGGTGAGAAAGCTTTCTTT
.,.,TRBV9,TRBJ1-1,CASTPMGPEEAFF,TGTGCCAGCACCCCGATGGGGCCTGAAGAAGCTTTCTTT
.,.,TRBV7-9,TRBJ1-6,CASSLSQSNNSPLHF,TGTGCCAGCAGCTTATCCCAGTCTAATAATTCACCCCTCCACTTT
.,.,TRBV5-4,TRBJ1-2,CASSLVGGTNYGYTF,TGTGCCAGCAGCTTGGTAGGCGGGACAAACTATGGCTACACCTTC
.,TRBD2,TRBV2,TRBJ2-3,CASRGGLATDTQYF,TGTGCCAGCAGGGGGGGACTAGCGACAGATACGCAGTATTTT
.,.,TRBV19,TRBJ2-7,CASSTEDGASYEQYF,TGTGCCAGTAGTACCGAGGACGGCGCAAGCTACGAGCAGTACTTC